Listed below are T cell receptor beta chains from one sample, sequenced in a study of cytomegalovirus exposure and HLA in healthy donors. Sequenced by immunoSEQ multiplex PCR; TCRdb stores in-frame clones only, minus some. The sample lists 180,000 or so clones; 75% to 85% were seen once. The material sequenced was PBMCs. The receptors come from a female donor in good health and CMV-seronegative. Both conserved end residues are trimmed from each CDR3. The order of the fields is J gene, V gene, CDR3 protein.

TRBJ1-4 TRBV5-5 ASSGIGTGYEKLF
TRBJ2-1 TRBV5-4 ASSYDRGNEQF
TRBJ2-2 TRBV7-2 ASSSGGPRTGELF
TRBJ2-7 TRBV19 ASSRMSGLSYSYEQY
TRBJ2-6 TRBV7-2 ASSPSGSGANVLT
TRBJ2-3 TRBV2 ASRITSGISTDTQY
TRBJ2-5 TRBV10-3 AISESGQLQETQY
TRBJ2-5 TRBV6-1 ASSSQGETQY
TRBJ1-3 TRBV28 ASSARSSGNTIY
TRBJ2-7 TRBV7-8 ASSLMQGPYEQY
NA TRBV7-6 ASSSGTGGYEQY
TRBJ2-1 TRBV5-1 ASRSSGTSGRGHYNEQF
TRBJ2-5 TRBV2 ASRIRGRETQY